A selection of T cell receptor beta chains follows, all from one sample in a study of human T cells and chemical hapten exposure. TCRdb itself ran the RACE reads through MiXCR, one entry per CDR3 protein. The sample shows under 200,000 distinct CDR3 sequences, around 30% of them seen only once. This sample comprised whole blood, obtained in connection with sensitization to the hapten diphenylcyclopropenone (DPC). The source of these receptors is a woman between 18 and 30 years old with alopecia areata. Some clones in this sample may be carry-over from other donors' samples. Each CDR3 is given with its conserved first and last residue. Each record gives: D gene, J gene, V gene, clone size, CDR3 DNA, CDR3 protein. A D gene is named only where the DNA matches it firmly. Clone size is shown for a subset of rows, as once, few, many or a class of expanded clone.

NA	TRBJ1-1	TRBV20-1	NA	TGCAGTGCTAGATATGGGTTGGGCACTGAAGCTTTCTTT	CSARYGLGTEAFF
NA	TRBJ1-5	TRBV6-2/TRBV6-3	NA	TGTGCCAGCAGGCCAGGGGCCGGGAGTCAGCCCCAGCATTTT	CASRPGAGSQPQHF
TRBD1	TRBJ2-3	TRBV6-1	NA	TGTGCCAGCAGGGGGACAGGGGCTGCAGATACGCAGTATTTT	CASRGTGAADTQYF
TRBD1	TRBJ2-7	TRBV20-1	many	TGCAGTGCTTGGGACAGGGTCACCTCCTACGAGCAGTACTTC	CSAWDRVTSYEQYF
NA	TRBJ2-2	TRBV6-5	NA	TGTGCCAGCAGTTACGATTTGCGGGGTATTAACACCGGGGAGCTGTTTTTT	CASSYDLRGINTGELFF
TRBD1	TRBJ2-7	TRBV10-3	few	TGTGCCATCAGTCCCCGGGACAGGGGGCGGTACGAGCAGTACTTC	CAISPRDRGRYEQYF
NA	TRBJ2-7	TRBV7-9	few	TGTGCCAGCAGCCCCAAGACAGGCATTGACTACGAGCAGTACTTC	CASSPKTGIDYEQYF
TRBD2	TRBJ2-2	TRBV20-1	few	TGCAGTGCTAGAGATCCTGGAGGGAGGGCCAGCGGGGAGCTGTTTTTT	CSARDPGGRASGELFF
NA	TRBJ1-5	TRBV20-1	NA	TGCAGTGCTAGAACGTCGGCAGGGATGGCGCCCCAGCATTTT	CSARTSAGMAPQHF
TRBD2	TRBJ2-2	TRBV6-2/TRBV6-3	NA	TGTGCCAGCGCCCTAGCGGGGGCCAACACCGGGGAGCTGTTTTTT	CASALAGANTGELFF
NA	TRBJ1-2	TRBV20-1	once	TGCAGTGCTAGGAATCACCCATCTAACTATGGCTACACCTTC	CSARNHPSNYGYTF
NA	TRBJ1-1	TRBV6-2/TRBV6-3	many	TGTGCCAGCAGCCTCATGAACACTGAAGCTTTCTTT	CASSLMNTEAFF
NA	TRBJ2-2	TRBV2	few	TGTGCCAGTAGGGGCGGGGAGCTGTTTTTT	CASRGGELFF
NA	TRBJ2-1	TRBV7-2	few	TGTGCCAGCAGCCCCCCGCGGTACAATGAGCAGTTCTTC	CASSPPRYNEQFF
TRBD2	TRBJ2-3	TRBV6-2/TRBV6-3	few	TGTGCCAGCAGTGAACCGGGACTAGCATCGGATACGCAGTATTTT	CASSEPGLASDTQYF
NA	TRBJ1-1	TRBV7-8	few	TGTGCTTCTACCGGGACACCGAACACTGAAGCTTTCTTT	CASTGTPNTEAFF
NA	TRBJ1-4	TRBV5-1	few	TGCGCCAGCAGCTTGGTGGGGGTCAATGAAAAACTGTTTTTT	CASSLVGVNEKLFF
NA	TRBJ2-3	TRBV7-2	once	TGTGCCAGCAGCTTTCAAGATACGCAGTATTTT	CASSFQDTQYF
NA	TRBJ2-3	TRBV28	few	TGTGCCAGCAGTTTATTTCCCACAAATACGCAGTATTTT	CASSLFPTNTQYF
TRBD1	TRBJ1-5	TRBV5-5	NA	TGTGCCAGCAGCACGGACAGGGGCTATAGCAATCAGCCCCAGCATTTT	CASSTDRGYSNQPQHF
NA	TRBJ2-7	TRBV7-8	NA	TGTGCCAGCAGCTTAGGGTTCGGGTCCGGGGCTACCTACGAGCAGTACTTC	CASSLGFGSGATYEQYF
TRBD1	TRBJ1-5	TRBV2	few	TGTGCCAGCAGTCAGGGGGCCGCCAATCAGCCCCAGCATTTT	CASSQGAANQPQHF
NA	TRBJ2-1	TRBV15	few	TGTGCCACCAGCAGAGGCAGGGTTAAGTTCTTC	CATSRGRVKFF
TRBD1	TRBJ2-7	TRBV20-1	few	TGCAGTGCTAGAACCGGGACAGGGACCTACGAGCAGTACTTC	CSARTGTGTYEQYF
NA	TRBJ2-3	TRBV10-3	NA	TGTGCCATCAAGGCATCTGAAAATACGCAGTATTTT	CAIKASENTQYF
NA	TRBJ2-7	TRBV4-3	NA	TGCGCCAGCAGCCAGGGACGGACAAGCTCCTACGAGCAGTACTTC	CASSQGRTSSYEQYF
TRBD1	TRBJ2-3	TRBV20-1	few	TGCAGTGCTAGCCTCAGGGGGCTTTCAGATACGCAGTATTTT	CSASLRGLSDTQYF
TRBD1	TRBJ1-5	TRBV28	many	TGTGCCAGCAGTCGCATGGGACAGAGCAATCAGCCCCAGCATTTT	CASSRMGQSNQPQHF
NA	TRBJ2-1	TRBV20-1	many	TGCAGTGCTATCCAGCGCCCAACAGACAATGAGCAGTTCTTC	CSAIQRPTDNEQFF
NA	TRBJ1-5	TRBV4-3	NA	TGCGCCAGCAGCCAAGCCGCGACAATCAATCAGCCCCAGCATTTT	CASSQAATINQPQHF
TRBD1	TRBJ2-7	TRBV20-1	few	TGCGGGGCAGGGGGTCACAGGTCCTACGAGCAGTACTTC	CGAGGHRSYEQYF
NA	TRBJ2-2	TRBV28	NA	TGTGCCAGCACCGAGGACACCGGGGAGCCGTTTTTT	CASTEDTGEPFF
TRBD1	TRBJ2-7	TRBV10-3	many	TGTGCCATCAGGGGGGACAGCTACGAGCAGTACTTC	CAIRGDSYEQYF
NA	TRBJ2-1	TRBV11-1	few	TGTGCCAGCAGCTACAAGTTGGGAGTCAAGCAGTTCTTC	CASSYKLGVKQFF
NA	TRBJ2-7	TRBV28	NA	TGTGCCAGCAGTTCAGGACTGTCTAAGCAGTACTTC	CASSSGLSKQYF
NA	TRBJ1-1	TRBV4-2	NA	TGTGCCAGCAGCCAAGCGGGCAGCTTGATGAACACTGAAGCTTTCTTT	CASSQAGSLMNTEAFF
TRBD1	TRBJ2-7	TRBV4-2	NA	TGTGCCAGCAGCCAAGGGGACAGGGCTTACGAGCAGTACTTC	CASSQGDRAYEQYF
TRBD2	TRBJ2-1	TRBV7-8	NA	TGTGCCAGCACCCGGGGACTAGCGGGAGGTACAAGTAGCTCCTACAATGAGCAGTTCTTC	CASTRGLAGGTSSSYNEQFF
NA	TRBJ2-5	TRBV10-3	few	TGTGCCATCAGTGAGTGGGAGGTAGAGACCCAGTACTTC	CAISEWEVETQYF
TRBD1	TRBJ2-3	TRBV6-2/TRBV6-3	few	TGTGCCAGCAGTCATGGACAGGGAGATACAGATACGCAGTATTTT	CASSHGQGDTDTQYF
NA	TRBJ2-2	TRBV9	NA	TGTGCCACATCGCAGGGGGGCTCGAGGACCGGGGAGCTGTTTTTT	CATSQGGSRTGELFF
NA	TRBJ1-2	TRBV4-1	many	TGCGCCAGCAGCCAATTGTGGGTATTTTATGGCTACACCTTC	CASSQLWVFYGYTF
NA	TRBJ2-3	TRBV6-6	few	TGTGCCAGCAGTAAACGGACACTCCCGTCCGTAGATACGCAGTATTTT	CASSKRTLPSVDTQYF